This T cell receptor beta chain was recorded in a study of cytomegalovirus exposure and HLA in healthy donors. Overall study findings and caveats: Some highly shared sequence variants likely arose as a pipeline artifact. One variant, a missense change in DCLRE1C, was linked in a later analysis to TCR beta V- and J-gene trimming. A later analysis found that most CMV-associated TCR beta chains appeared HLA-restricted. Relative to the approximately 700-donor mean, N-insertions were reportedly fewer in an Asian-associated ancestry cluster in a later analysis.

The PCR used 60 Vbeta and 13 Jbeta primers. Libraries were prepared by immunoSEQ multiplex PCR; TCRdb keeps only in-frame clonotypes and omits some of them. The sample's table shows approximately 68,000 clones. J was trimmed by 0 bases and V by 9 bases; bases with no gene match: 11. The CDR3 length is 15 residues. From germline, CDR1 is SGHDT and CDR2 YYEEEE. About this clone: Its antigen is as yet unknown.

This chain connects TRBV5-6 to TRBJ2-7; 8 positions agree with TRBD1. The receptor comes from a female donor in good health and CMV-seropositive. The sample was PBMCs. The CDR3: CATQTYGQGSYEQYF. The CDR3 DNA is TGTGCCACCCAGACTTATGGACAGGGCTCCTACGAGCAGTACTTC.